Listed below are T cell receptor beta chains from one sample, sequenced in a study of CD8 T cells in Susac syndrome. TCRdb fed the immunoSEQ multiplex PCR reads into MiXCR, producing one record per CDR3 protein. The table shows tens of thousands of distinct CDR3 sequences, with 94% occurring only once. Sequencing input: CD8+ T cells from PBMCs. These receptor sequences come from a human donor with Susac syndrome. Both conserved end residues are part of each CDR3. D genes are given only for firm matches. The size entry is marked missing in some rows and otherwise reads once, few, many or a size class.

>16|TRBJ2-7|-|-|TRBV4-3
CASSQDRGSVRYEQYF
TGCGCCAGCAGCCAAGATAGGGGGTCTGTGAGATACGAGCAGTACTTC
>12|TRBJ2-1|-|-|TRBV30
CAAPLDYNEQFF
TGTGCCGCGCCACTCGACTATAATGAGCAGTTCTTC
>15|TRBJ2-3|once|-|TRBV6-6
CASSSTGSSTDTQYF
TGTGCCAGCAGTTCGACGGGTTCTAGCACAGATACGCAGTATTTT
>18|TRBJ2-1|-|TRBD2|TRBV7-9
CASSPSHSTSGQYNEQFF
TGTGCCAGCAGCCCCTCCCACAGCACTAGCGGACAATACAATGAGCAGTTCTTC
>13|TRBJ1-1|-|-|TRBV11-2
CAYGVTGHTEAFF
TGTGCCTATGGAGTCACAGGGCACACTGAAGCTTTCTTT
>15|TRBJ1-3|-|-|TRBV13
CASSLTESSGNTIYF
TGTGCCAGCAGCTTAACTGAAAGCTCTGGAAACACCATATATTTT
>17|TRBJ1-4|few|TRBD1|TRBV11-2
CASSLDSWQGASSLLFF
TGTGCCAGCAGCTTAGATTCCTGGCAGGGGGCTTCGTCCCTACTGTTTTTT
>13|TRBJ1-2|-|-|TRBV27
CASSGRPNYGYTF
TGTGCCAGTTCAGGAAGGCCTAACTATGGCTACACCTTC
>13|TRBJ2-3|-|TRBD2|TRBV29-1
CSVASGGIGTQYF
TGCAGCGTTGCGAGCGGGGGGATAGGTACGCAGTATTTT
>15|TRBJ2-3|-|-|TRBV7-3
CASSLDGESTDTQYF
TGTGCCAGCAGCTTAGACGGGGAAAGCACAGATACGCAGTATTTT
>14|TRBJ1-3|-|-|TRBV19
CASSIADSRNTIYF
TGTGCCAGTAGTATTGCGGACAGCCGAAACACCATATATTTT
>13|TRBJ1-1|-|-|TRBV7-9
CASSTDRNTEAFF
TGTGCCAGCAGCACGGACAGGAACACTGAAGCTTTCTTT
>11|TRBJ1-3|-|-|TRBV25-1
CASALGPAIYF
TGTGCCAGCGCTCTCGGGCCGGCCATATATTTT
>16|TRBJ2-7|-|TRBD1|TRBV6-1
CASSLNPGQASYEQYF
TGTGCCAGCAGCCTCAATCCGGGACAGGCCTCCTACGAGCAGTACTTC
>17|TRBJ2-3|-|TRBD2|TRBV4-3
CASSQGVASGAADTQYF
TGCGCCAGCAGCCAAGGGGTGGCTAGCGGGGCCGCGGATACGCAGTATTTT
>13|TRBJ2-1|-|-|TRBV16
CASSQTSNNEQFF
TGTGCCAGCAGCCAAACTTCCAACAATGAGCAGTTCTTC
>12|TRBJ2-2|-|-|TRBV9
CASSVSVGELFF
TGTGCCAGCAGCGTGAGCGTCGGGGAGCTGTTTTTT
>17|TRBJ2-5|-|-|TRBV12-3/TRBV12-4
CASSLASQDALGETQYF
TGTGCCAGCAGTTTAGCATCCCAGGACGCACTCGGCGAGACCCAGTACTTC
>15|TRBJ1-5|-|TRBD1|TRBV9
CASSAGDRGLQPQHF
TGTGCCAGCAGCGCCGGGGACAGGGGGCTCCAGCCCCAGCATTTT
>15|TRBJ2-1|-|-|TRBV15
CATSREGASYNEQFF
TGTGCCACCAGCAGAGAGGGGGCATCCTACAATGAGCAGTTCTTC
>15|TRBJ1-5|-|-|TRBV3-1
CASSRTAGSNQPQHF
TGTGCCAGCAGCAGGACAGCCGGGAGCAATCAGCCCCAGCATTTT
>16|TRBJ2-3|-|-|TRBV12-3/TRBV12-4
CASSFIGDSSTDTQYF
TGTGCCAGCAGTTTCATAGGGGACTCGAGCACAGATACGCAGTATTTT
>16|TRBJ2-7|-|-|TRBV11-2
CASSRLSTVFPYEQYF
TGTGCCAGCAGCCGACTCTCGACAGTGTTCCCCTACGAGCAGTACTTC
>13|TRBJ1-1|once|-|TRBV7-2
CASSSLGNTEAFF
TGTGCCAGCAGCTCCCTGGGGAACACTGAAGCTTTCTTT
>13|TRBJ2-7|-|-|TRBV20-1
CSARPTSTYEQYF
TGCAGTGCTCGACCGACCTCTACCTACGAGCAGTACTTC
>16|TRBJ2-4|-|-|TRBV7-8
CASSSAPKTGPDIQYF
TGTGCCAGCAGCTCCGCGCCAAAAACAGGGCCCGACATTCAGTACTTC
>18|TRBJ1-3|-|-|TRBV4-3
CASSQVGVGPGPGNTIYF
TGCGCCAGCAGCCAAGTTGGGGTGGGGCCAGGACCTGGAAACACCATATATTTT
>13|TRBJ2-7|-|-|TRBV7-9
CASNPLGSYEQYF
TGTGCCAGCAACCCCCTAGGGTCCTACGAGCAGTACTTC
>12|TRBJ2-1|-|-|TRBV5-4
CAIRWGVNEQFF
TGTGCCATACGGTGGGGGGTCAATGAGCAGTTCTTC
>14|TRBJ2-4|-|-|TRBV11-2
CASSLATNKNIQYF
TGTGCCAGCAGCCTAGCTACAAACAAAAACATTCAGTACTTC
>16|TRBJ2-5|-|-|TRBV5-6
CASSAGSDLLEETQYF
TGTGCCAGCAGCGCCGGATCGGACCTGCTGGAAGAGACCCAGTACTTC
>13|TRBJ2-7|-|-|TRBV7-9
CASSSPGQGEQYF
TGTGCCAGCAGTTCTCCGGGACAAGGCGAGCAGTACTTC
>14|TRBJ1-5|-|-|TRBV19
CASSIGRQYAAQHF
TGTGCCAGTAGTATAGGGCGCCAGTACGCTGCCCAGCATTTT
>14|TRBJ2-7|once|TRBD2|TRBV27
CASTRLAGGYEQYF
TGTGCCAGCACCAGACTAGCGGGAGGGTACGAGCAGTACTTC
>12|TRBJ1-1|-|-|TRBV2
CASTPSSAEAFF
TGTGCCAGCACCCCTTCGAGTGCTGAAGCTTTCTTT
>13|TRBJ2-3|once|-|TRBV19
CASGWDWADTQYF
TGTGCCAGCGGATGGGATTGGGCAGATACGCAGTATTTT
>13|TRBJ2-5|-|-|TRBV29-1
CSVDGGNKETQYF
TGCAGCGTCGATGGGGGGAATAAAGAGACCCAGTACTTC